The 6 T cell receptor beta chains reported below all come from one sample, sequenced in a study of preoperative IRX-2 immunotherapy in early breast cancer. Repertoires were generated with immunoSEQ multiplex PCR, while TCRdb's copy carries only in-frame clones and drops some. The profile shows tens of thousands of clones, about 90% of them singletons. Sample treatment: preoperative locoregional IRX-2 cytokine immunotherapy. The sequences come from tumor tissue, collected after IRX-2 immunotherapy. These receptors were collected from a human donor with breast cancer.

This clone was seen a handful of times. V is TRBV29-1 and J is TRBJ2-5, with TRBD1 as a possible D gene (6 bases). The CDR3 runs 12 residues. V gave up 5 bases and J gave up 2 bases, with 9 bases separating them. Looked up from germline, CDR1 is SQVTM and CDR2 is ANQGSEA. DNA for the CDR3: TGCAGCGTTCTAAGGGGGCAAGAGACCCAGTACTTC. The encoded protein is CSVLRGQETQYF.

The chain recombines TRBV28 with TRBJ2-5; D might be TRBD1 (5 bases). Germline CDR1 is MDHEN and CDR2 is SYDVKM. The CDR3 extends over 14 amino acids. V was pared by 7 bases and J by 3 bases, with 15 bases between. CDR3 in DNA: TGTGCCAGCACAGTAGAAGGCAGGGAAGAGACCCAGTACTTC. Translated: CASTVEGREETQYF.

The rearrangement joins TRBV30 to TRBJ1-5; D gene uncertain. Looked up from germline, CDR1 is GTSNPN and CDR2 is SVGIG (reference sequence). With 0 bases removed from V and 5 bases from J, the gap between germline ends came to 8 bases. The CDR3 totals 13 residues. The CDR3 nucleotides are TGTGCCTGGAGTGTGAGGGATGATCAGCCCCAGCATTTT. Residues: CAWSVRDDQPQHF.

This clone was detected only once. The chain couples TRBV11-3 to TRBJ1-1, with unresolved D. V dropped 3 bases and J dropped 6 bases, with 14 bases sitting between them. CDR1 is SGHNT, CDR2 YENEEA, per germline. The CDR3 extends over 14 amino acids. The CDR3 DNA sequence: TGTGCCAGCAGCTTGCTCCTAGTAGGCGCTGAAGCTTTCTTT. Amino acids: CASSLLLVGAEAFF.

The CDR3 sequence is CATSRARGRGEKLFF. The CDR3, as DNA: TGTGCCACCAGCAGAGCTAGGGGGCGCGGTGAAAAACTGTTTTTT. This rearrangement joins TRBV15 to TRBJ1-4; 7 bases agree with TRBD1. Germline CDR1 is LNHNV and CDR2 is YYDKDF (reference sequence). The CDR3 consists of 15 residues. J gave up 7 bases and V 1 base, and 6 bases lay outside the gene matches.

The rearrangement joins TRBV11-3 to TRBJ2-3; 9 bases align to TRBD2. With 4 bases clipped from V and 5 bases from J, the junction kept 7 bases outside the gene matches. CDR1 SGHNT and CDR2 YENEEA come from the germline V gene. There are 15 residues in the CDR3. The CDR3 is CASSSSMRGGDTQYF. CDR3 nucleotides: TGTGCCAGCAGCTCATCTATGCGGGGGGGAGATACGCAGTATTTT.